This T cell receptor (beta chain) was sequenced during a study of blood T cell repertoires in COVID-19. Source study methods: Nucleated cell number was recorded as an estimate derived from reference gene primer amplification. The table came from immunoSEQ multiplex PCR; TCRdb's copy has only in-frame clones and leaves some out. V, J and clone size are taken as reported in that table, and D and trimming were inferred from the DNA itself. The sample holds approximately 260,000 clones; 75% to 90% are singletons and the top ten take about 5%. With V trimmed by 5 bases and J by 6 bases, 13 bases remained unmatched. Germline CDR1 is LGHDT and CDR2 is YNNKEL (reference sequence). This CDR3 has 15 residues.

Material: peripheral blood. The J gene is TRBJ2-7, the V gene TRBV3-1 (or the pseudogene TRBV3-2); TRBD1 matches at 7 bases. This TCR derives from a man aged 60 to 69 who had recovered from COVID-19. The CDR3 loop reads CASSLNDRVATEQYF. The DNA of the CDR3 is TGTGCCAGCAGCTTAAACGACAGGGTAGCCACCGAGCAGTACTTC.